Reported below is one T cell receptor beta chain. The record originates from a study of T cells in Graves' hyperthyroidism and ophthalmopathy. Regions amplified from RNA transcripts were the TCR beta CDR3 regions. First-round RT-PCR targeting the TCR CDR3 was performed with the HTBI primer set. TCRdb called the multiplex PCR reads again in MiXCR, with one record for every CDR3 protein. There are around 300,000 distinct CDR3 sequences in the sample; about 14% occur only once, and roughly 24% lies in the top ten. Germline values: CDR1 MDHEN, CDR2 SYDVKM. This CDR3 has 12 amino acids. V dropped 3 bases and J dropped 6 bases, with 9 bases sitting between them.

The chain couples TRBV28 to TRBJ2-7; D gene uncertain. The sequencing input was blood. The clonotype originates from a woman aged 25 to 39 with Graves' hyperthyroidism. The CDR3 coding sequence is TGTGCCAGCAGTTTTCAGGTCGGCGAGCAGTACTTC. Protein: CASSFQVGEQYF.